This T cell receptor (beta chain) was sequenced in a study of identifying expanded T cells in peripheral blood. V was shortened by 2 bases and J by 9 bases, with 11 bases between the two germline ends. Germline CDR1 is SGHTA and CDR2 is FQGNSA. The CDR3 totals 13 residues. No infections or other immune events were documented during collection. Whole-study findings and limits: Roughly 1.2 clones differed between technical replicates, versus roughly 17 and 20 over time. Across healthy donors, higher total template counts meant significantly greater roughly two-week count variance.

The repertoire was sequenced with immunoSEQ multiplex PCR; TCRdb's copy has only in-frame clones and lacks some. The sample lists about 130,000 clones; approximately 86% were seen once. About this clone itself: As yet, its antigen is unknown.

The TCR sequence derives from a person aged 18-69 years in good health. This chain uses TRBV7-2 with TRBJ2-1, with D perhaps matching TRBD1 or TRBD2 (5 bases each). The sample was blood. CDR3: CASSLPPGTEQFF. CDR3 nucleotide sequence: TGTGCCAGCAGCTTACCTCCAGGGACTGAGCAGTTCTTC.